This TCR beta chain was retrieved from a study of shared clonotypes between healthy human individuals. Sequenced by immunoSEQ multiplex PCR; TCRdb stores in-frame clones only, minus some. There are some 1.5 million clones in the sample; roughly 98% occur only once, and roughly 0.4% lies in the top ten. The germline V and J ends were trimmed by 5 bases and 0 bases, with 11 bases remaining between them. The germline V gene encodes CDR1 KGHSH and CDR2 LQKENI. The CDR3 runs to 15 residues. The source is a man younger than 45 in good health. The rearrangement uses TRBV18 and TRBJ1-3; D ambiguous. The material sequenced was naive CD4+ T cells sorted from blood. The sample's subset: CD45RA+ positively selected. CDR3 nucleotides: TGTGCCAGCTCAAGGACGGTTAGCTCTGGAAACACCATATATTTT. Translating it yields CASSRTVSSGNTIYF.